This T cell receptor beta chain was obtained from a study of cytomegalovirus exposure and HLA in healthy donors. Study-wide background: The same platform was used for the 130 or so validation repertoires as for the roughly 670 first-cohort repertoires, as reported in a later analysis.

CDR3 length: 13 amino acids. V was trimmed by 10 bases and J by 3 bases, leaving 15 bases between them. In germline, CDR1 is MNHEY, CDR2 SVGAGI. Whole-study findings and limits: In a later analysis, first-cohort TCR clusters were found to tend to co-occur in the 120 or so validation repertoires. Most TCRs appeared rarely, but some public TCRs recurred in many donors. Cytomegalovirus association was listed for 170 or so TCR beta chains.

Profiled with immunoSEQ multiplex PCR; TCRdb holds only in-frame clones, not every one. The sample has about 60,000 clones; about 92% are singletons. Notes on this clone: Its antigen is currently unknown.

The genes are TRBV6-5 and TRBJ1-1; D not certain. This clonotype originated in a man aged 18 to 30 in good health and CMV-seronegative. The material sequenced was PBMCs. CDR3 loop: CATAATAYTEAFF. CDR3 coding DNA: TGTGCCACCGCTGCAACAGCCTACACTGAAGCTTTCTTT.